Listed below are T cell receptor beta chains from one sample, sequenced in a study of cytotoxic CD8 clonotypes in ibrutinib-treated CLL. TCRdb's table, derived via immunoSEQ multiplex PCR, lists solely in-frame clones and lacks some. Of approximately 330,000 clones in the sample, approximately 80% are singletons; the top ten hold approximately 7%. This specimen was PBMCs, taken before ibrutinib treatment. The receptors were sampled from a human donor with chronic lymphocytic leukemia. Both conserved end residues are trimmed from each CDR3. A D gene is named only where the DNA matches it firmly.

V	D	length	J	CDR3
TRBV6-5	-	14	TRBJ2-2	ASSYLDRNPTGELF
TRBV7-2	-	12	TRBJ2-2	ASSYSNTGGELF
TRBV29-1	TRBD2	12	TRBJ2-5	SVVVLSGSETQY
TRBV4-1	TRBD2	16	TRBJ2-1	ASSQPGLVKLEYNEQF
TRBV28	-	16	TRBJ1-4	ASNPLGSFGATNEKLF
TRBV28	-	11	TRBJ1-4	ASSRRANEKLF
TRBV4-3	-	15	TRBJ2-2	ASSQLRWWPSTGELF
TRBV15	-	15	TRBJ2-4	ATSRGDQILAKNIQY
TRBV9	-	12	TRBJ2-5	ASSGRGGEETQY
TRBV30	-	13	TRBJ2-3	AWSVGRGVSDTQY
TRBV5-1	-	11	TRBJ2-7	ASSLQGYYEQY
TRBV11-2	-	17	TRBJ2-7	ASSLGRTLGDPRRYEQY
TRBV14	-	12	TRBJ1-3	ASSPVGTGNTIY
TRBV19	-	13	TRBJ2-5	ASSGGTRGWETQY
TRBV7-2	-	13	TRBJ1-4	ASSGQAATNEKLF